This T cell receptor beta chain was found in a study of identical twins. Whole-study results and caveats: For out-of-frame alpha sequences shared by twins, low generation probability was in excess.

Everyone who donated was a healthy Caucasian. Note on this clonotype: Its antigen is not known. A much larger clone differs from this one at a single base, so this may be a read error.

Template switching (which added a universal primer site) was used, and cDNA carried unique molecular identifiers. TCRdb reprocessed the 5' RACE reads via MiXCR and lists one record per CDR3 protein. The data contain some 1,700,000 distinct CDR3 sequences, roughly 35% of them singletons. CDR1 is SEHNR and CDR2 is FQNEAQ in the germline V gene (reference sequence). Deletions cut 5 bases from V and 5 bases from J, with 7 bases between. The CDR3 extends over 11 amino acids. V is TRBV7-9 and J is TRBJ2-7; no firm D call. The sequence came from a newborn girl in good health. Sequenced: cord blood. CDR3 loop: CASSVFNEQYF. The CDR3 coding sequence is TGTGCCAGCAGCGTATTCAACGAGCAGTACTTC.